The 25 T cell receptor beta chains below all came from one sample that was sequenced in a study of CD4 T cells in relation to SARS-CoV-2 and coronaviruses. The unexposed donors gave CD4+ T cells in about 2011-2019, prior to COVID-19. The assay was immunoSEQ multiplex PCR, and TCRdb's table has in-frame clones only and misses some. The table shows about 68,000 clones, with 93% occurring only once. The specimen was naive CD4+ T cells from PBMCs. Documented subset: naive CD4+ T cells isolated by negative enrichment. The receptors originated from a human donor in good health.

The chain links TRBV5-1 to TRBJ2-5; 10 positions agree with TRBD1. The trim removed 3 bases at V and 2 bases at J, leaving 4 bases unmatched. CDR1 and CDR2 from the germline V gene are SGHRS and YFSETQ. This CDR3 is 15 amino acids long. The CDR3 spells CASSWDRGVQETQYF. DNA for the CDR3: TGCGCCAGCAGCTGGGACAGGGGCGTACAAGAGACCCAGTACTTC. The entire variable domain, with the rest obtained from reference TRBV5-1 and TRBJ2-5, is as follows: KAGVTQTPRYLIKTRGQQVTLSCSPISGHRSVSWYQQTPGQGLQFLFEYFSETQRNKGNFPGRFSGRQFSNSRSEMNVSTLELGDSALYLCASSWDRGVQETQYFGPGTRLLVL.

CDR3 DNA: TGTGCCTGGAGTGTACTCGGGGGGGCAGATACGCAGTATTTT. This gives the protein CAWSVLGGADTQYF. The chain carries TRBV30 and TRBJ2-3; 8 bases map to TRBD2. The germline V gene encodes CDR1 GTSNPN and CDR2 SVGIG (reference sequence). The CDR3 length is 14 residues. Trimming removed 0 bases from V and 4 bases from J; junction bases left unmatched: 3.

The rearrangement links TRBV19 to TRBJ2-2; TRBD1 matches at 8 bases. The CDR3 loop spans 18 amino acids. Germline CDR1 and CDR2: LNHDA and SQIVND (reference sequence). V trimming: 5 bases; J trimming: 3 bases; junction bases outside the gene matches: 14. CDR3 sequence (DNA): TGTGCCAGTAGTGGGCGGGGACAGGTCCCCGTCGACACCGGGGAGCTGTTTTTT. This encodes CASSGRGQVPVDTGELFF.

This chain uses TRBV2 with TRBJ2-3, with a possible D match to TRBD2 (6 bases). This CDR3 comprises 14 residues. V was pared by 7 bases and J by 0 bases, with 11 bases between. Germline V gene sequence: CDR1 SNHLY, CDR2 FYNNEI. The CDR3 reads CASKGGTSTDTQYF. For the CDR3, the DNA is TGTGCCAGCAAGGGCGGGACTAGCACAGATACGCAGTATTTT.

This chain links TRBV28 with TRBJ1-2; no clear D gene. V was pared by 2 bases and J by 5 bases, with 9 bases between. CDR1 MDHEN and CDR2 SYDVKM come from the germline V gene. There are 13 residues in the CDR3. CDR3 residues: CASSLKGWYGYTF. CDR3 nucleotides: TGTGCCAGCAGTTTAAAGGGTTGGTATGGCTACACCTTC.

The rearrangement uses TRBV7-2 and TRBJ2-5; 9 bases match TRBD1. Per the germline V gene, CDR1 is SGHTA and CDR2 is FQGNSA. After removal of 4 bases from V and 4 bases from J, the junction contained 10 bases not matched to a gene. There are 16 residues in the CDR3. CDR3 in amino acids: CASSSSGTGKGETQYF. DNA for the CDR3: TGTGCCAGCAGCTCGTCCGGGACAGGGAAAGGAGAGACCCAGTACTTC.

The gene calls are TRBV2 and TRBJ2-5; D assignment may be TRBD1 or TRBD2 (5 bases each). V gave up 7 bases and J gave up 5 bases, with 14 bases separating them. The germline V gene has CDR1 SNHLY and CDR2 FYNNEI. This CDR3 is 13 amino acids long. The DNA for the CDR3 is TGTGCCAGCAACCTCGAAGGGACGGAGACCCAGTACTTC. Translating gives CASNLEGTETQYF.

This clone was seen a single time. The chain combines TRBV7-2 with TRBJ2-7, with a weak D call TRBD1 (5 bases). V gave up 5 bases and J gave up 12 bases, with 20 bases separating them. CDR3 length equals 13 residues. In germline, CDR1 is SGHTA, CDR2 FQGNSA. CDR3 in DNA: TGTGCCAGCAGCCCCGAGATGGGGCTCTCCGCGTACTTC. As protein: CASSPEMGLSAYF.

The chain combines TRBV2 with TRBJ1-3; D unresolved. The V and J ends lost 3 bases and 2 bases respectively, with 5 bases between them. Germline values: CDR1 SNHLY, CDR2 FYNNEI. The CDR3 totals 13 residues. The CDR3 loop reads CASSEAAGNTIYF. The CDR3 DNA follows: TGTGCCAGCAGTGAGGCCGCTGGAAACACCATATATTTT.

The chain combines TRBV5-1 with TRBJ2-1; TRBD2 aligns across 7 bases. With V trimmed by 3 bases and J by 7 bases, 13 bases remained unmatched. This CDR3 comprises 16 residues. Germline CDR1 reads SGHRS; CDR2 reads YFSETQ. The chain's CDR3 is CASSWGPGTIDNEQFF. The CDR3 DNA reads TGCGCCAGCAGCTGGGGCCCCGGGACTATTGATAATGAGCAGTTCTTC.

The chain has TRBV28 and TRBJ2-6; the D call may be TRBD1 or TRBD2 (5 bases each). The V end lost 1 base, the J end lost 4 bases, and 20 bases lay between the germline ends. The CDR3 has 19 amino acids. The germline CDR1 and CDR2 sequences are MDHEN and SYDVKM. CDR3 bases: TGTGCCAGCAGTTTATCGGGACCCCTGTGGAGAACGGGGGCCAACGTCCTGACTTTC. Protein product: CASSLSGPLWRTGANVLTF.

The V and J genes are TRBV9 and TRBJ1-1; no definite D call. This CDR3 spans 14 amino acids. From germline, CDR1 is SGDLS and CDR2 YYNGEE. Trimming left V 0 bases short and J 2 bases short, with 8 bases between. The CDR3 DNA is TGTGCCAGCAGCGTAGCTGGCAGAAACACTGAAGCTTTCTTT. The encoded protein is CASSVAGRNTEAFF.

V and J are TRBV5-1 and TRBJ2-7; the match to TRBD2 covers 13 bases. From germline, CDR1 is SGHRS and CDR2 YFSETQ. The CDR3 contains 15 residues. V shed 4 bases, J shed 2 bases, and the junction held 3 bases outside the gene matches. CDR3 in DNA: TGCGCCAGCAGCCACGGGACTAGCGGGACCTACGAGCAGTACTTC. Its translation is CASSHGTSGTYEQYF.

The CDR3 DNA follows: TGCAGCGTTCGAGGGGCCCGTGGAGCTTTCTTT. It is translated as CSVRGARGAFF. The rearrangement joins TRBV29-1 to TRBJ1-1, with D possibly TRBD1 on 5 matching bases. CDR3 length: 11 amino acids. Germline CDR1 is SQVTM and CDR2 is ANQGSEA. The V gene lost 5 bases and the J gene lost 10 bases, with 14 bases spanning the gap.

The V and J genes are TRBV5-1 and TRBJ2-7; D call uncertain. Germline-derived CDR1 and CDR2 are SGHRS and YFSETQ. The CDR3 is 15 residues long. V lost 4 bases, J lost 0 bases, and 14 bases lay in between. CDR3 in amino acids: CASSGRAGSSYEQYF. DNA of the CDR3: TGCGCCAGCAGCGGTCGCGCAGGTAGCTCCTACGAGCAGTACTTC.

This chain joins TRBV5-1 and TRBJ2-3; tentatively, D is TRBD1 (6 bases). Trimming cost V 0 bases and J 4 bases, with 12 bases left between them. This CDR3 is built from 15 residues. From germline, CDR1 is SGHRS and CDR2 YFSETQ. The CDR3 bases are TGCGCCAGCAGCTTGGCCCAGGGGCCTCCAGATACGCAGTATTTT. Translating gives CASSLAQGPPDTQYF.

This clone was detected only once. CDR3 sequence reads: CASSLQSTDTQYF. CDR3 nucleotide sequence: TGTGCCAGCAGCTTACAGAGCACAGATACGCAGTATTTT. The rearrangement joins TRBV5-4 to TRBJ2-3; D unresolved. The germline V gene has CDR1 SGHNT and CDR2 YYREEE (reference sequence). The CDR3 has 13 amino acids. Trimming took 2 bases from V and 0 from J, leaving 4 bases between them.

This clone was observed once. The chain combines TRBV5-1 with TRBJ2-5, with a weak D call TRBD2 (5 bases). This CDR3 is built from 14 residues. The V gene lost 0 bases and the J gene lost 7 bases, with 13 bases spanning the gap. CDR1 and CDR2 (germline): SGHRS, YFSETQ. This CDR3 reads CASSLESSHGTQYF. The CDR3 nucleotides read TGCGCCAGCAGCTTGGAGTCTAGCCACGGGACCCAGTACTTC.

This clone was picked up one time. The chain links TRBV24-1 to TRBJ1-4, with D possibly TRBD1 on 5 matching bases. V lost 6 bases, J lost 4 bases, and 5 bases lay in between. This CDR3 region has 12 residues. Germline CDR1 KGHDR, CDR2 SFDVKD. This CDR3 reads CATSQGNEKLFF. In nucleotides, the CDR3 is TGTGCCACCAGTCAGGGTAATGAAAAACTGTTTTTT.

J is TRBJ2-5 and V is TRBV7-9; 7 nucleotides match TRBD1. There are 13 residues in the CDR3. Germline CDR1 SEHNR, CDR2 FQNEAQ (reference sequence). V lost 6 bases to trimming and J lost 4 bases; unmatched junction nucleotides: 5. The CDR3 nucleotides read TGTGCCAGCAGAGCCAGGGGGACAGAGACCCAGTACTTC. Amino acids: CASRARGTETQYF.

The count of this clone is one. The chain carries TRBV5-1 and TRBJ2-1; possibly TRBD1 for D (5 bases). CDR1 SGHRS and CDR2 YFSETQ come from the germline V gene. This CDR3 spans 15 amino acids. Trimming removed 2 bases at V and 5 bases at J, with 14 bases between. The CDR3, as DNA: TGCGCCAGCAGCTTAAGGGGAAAGAAGGACAATGAGCAGTTCTTC. Translation gives CASSLRGKKDNEQFF. Supplemented by reference TRBV5-1 and TRBJ2-1, the full variable domain reads KAGVTQTPRYLIKTRGQQVTLSCSPISGHRSVSWYQQTPGQGLQFLFEYFSETQRNKGNFPGRFSGRQFSNSRSEMNVSTLELGDSALYLCASSLRGKKDNEQFFGPGTRLTVL.

The CDR3 spells CAWSVQGGSPLHF. In DNA form, the CDR3 reads TGTGCCTGGAGTGTCCAGGGAGGTTCACCCCTCCACTTT. This chain uses TRBV30 with TRBJ1-6, with TRBD1 as a possible D gene (5 bases). This CDR3 has 13 residues. Germline-derived CDR1 and CDR2 are GTSNPN and SVGIG (reference sequence). Trimming left V 0 bases short and J 9 bases short, with 9 bases between.

The gene calls are TRBV7-9 and TRBJ2-1; 10 bases are a match to TRBD2. Germline loops: CDR1 SEHNR, CDR2 FQNEAQ (reference sequence). The CDR3 is 14 residues long. V shed 5 bases and J 6 bases; nucleotides not matched to a gene: 4. The CDR3 is CASSAGTSVNEQFF. In DNA form, the CDR3 reads TGTGCCAGCAGCGCCGGGACTAGCGTCAATGAGCAGTTCTTC.

The rearrangement uses TRBV6-1 and TRBJ2-5, with TRBD1 matching over 10 bases. CDR1 MNHNS and CDR2 SASEGT come from the germline V gene. J gave up 5 bases and V 3 bases, and 6 bases lay outside the gene matches. CDR3 length equals 15 residues. CDR3 in DNA: TGTGCCAGCAGTGACCAGACAGGGGGCGCCGAGACCCAGTACTTC. Its translation is CASSDQTGGAETQYF.

V and J are TRBV5-4 and TRBJ2-2, with TRBD2 matching 10 bases. Trimming cost V 4 bases and J 1 base; bases outside gene matches: 4. Germline loops: CDR1 SGHNT, CDR2 YYREEE (reference sequence). CDR3 length: 16 amino acids. The CDR3 protein is CASSPKRGGNTGELFF. In DNA form, the CDR3 reads TGTGCCAGCAGCCCAAAGCGGGGGGGGAACACCGGGGAGCTGTTTTTT.